This TCR beta chain was recorded in a study of cytomegalovirus exposure and HLA in healthy donors. Germline CDR1 and CDR2: KGHSH and LQKENI. J gave up 4 bases and V 2 bases, and 7 bases lay outside the gene matches. CDR3 size: 17 residues. A word on this clone: Its target is not known.

General study findings and limits: In vitro experiments confirmed that a few CMV-associated chains were specific for CMV antigens.

Vbeta (60) and Jbeta (13) primers were used in the PCR. Only in-frame clones appear in the TCRdb table, and some are missing; sequencing was by immunoSEQ multiplex PCR. The repertoire consists of under 200,000 clones, with roughly four fifths occurring once and the leading ten covering roughly 0.75%. The clonotype comes from a woman under 30 in good health and CMV-seronegative. What was sequenced was PBMCs. This sequence joins TRBV18 and TRBJ2-3; 12 bases map to TRBD2. CDR3 residues: CASSPGASGGASDTQYF. In nucleotides, the CDR3 is TGTGCCAGCTCACCAGGTGCTAGCGGGGGGGCCTCAGATACGCAGTATTTT. Together with reference TRBV18 and TRBJ2-3, the CDR3 gives the full variable domain: NAGVMQNPRHLVRRRGQEARLRCSPMKGHSHVYWYRQLPEEGLKFMVYLQKENIIDESGMPKERFSAEFPKEGPSILRIQQVVRGDSAAYFCASSPGASGGASDTQYFGPGTRLTVL.